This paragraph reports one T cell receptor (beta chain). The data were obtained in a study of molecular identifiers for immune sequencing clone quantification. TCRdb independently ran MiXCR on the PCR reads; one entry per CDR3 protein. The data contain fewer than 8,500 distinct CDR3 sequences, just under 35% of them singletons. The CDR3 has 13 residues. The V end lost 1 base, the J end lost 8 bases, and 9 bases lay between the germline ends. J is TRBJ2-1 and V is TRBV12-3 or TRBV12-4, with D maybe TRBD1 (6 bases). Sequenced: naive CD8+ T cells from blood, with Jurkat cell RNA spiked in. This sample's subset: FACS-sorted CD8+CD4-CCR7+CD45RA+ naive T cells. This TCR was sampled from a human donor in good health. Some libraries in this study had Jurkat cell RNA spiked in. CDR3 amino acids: CASSLGGPYEQFF. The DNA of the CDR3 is TGTGCCAGCAGTTTAGGGGGGCCGTATGAGCAGTTCTTC.